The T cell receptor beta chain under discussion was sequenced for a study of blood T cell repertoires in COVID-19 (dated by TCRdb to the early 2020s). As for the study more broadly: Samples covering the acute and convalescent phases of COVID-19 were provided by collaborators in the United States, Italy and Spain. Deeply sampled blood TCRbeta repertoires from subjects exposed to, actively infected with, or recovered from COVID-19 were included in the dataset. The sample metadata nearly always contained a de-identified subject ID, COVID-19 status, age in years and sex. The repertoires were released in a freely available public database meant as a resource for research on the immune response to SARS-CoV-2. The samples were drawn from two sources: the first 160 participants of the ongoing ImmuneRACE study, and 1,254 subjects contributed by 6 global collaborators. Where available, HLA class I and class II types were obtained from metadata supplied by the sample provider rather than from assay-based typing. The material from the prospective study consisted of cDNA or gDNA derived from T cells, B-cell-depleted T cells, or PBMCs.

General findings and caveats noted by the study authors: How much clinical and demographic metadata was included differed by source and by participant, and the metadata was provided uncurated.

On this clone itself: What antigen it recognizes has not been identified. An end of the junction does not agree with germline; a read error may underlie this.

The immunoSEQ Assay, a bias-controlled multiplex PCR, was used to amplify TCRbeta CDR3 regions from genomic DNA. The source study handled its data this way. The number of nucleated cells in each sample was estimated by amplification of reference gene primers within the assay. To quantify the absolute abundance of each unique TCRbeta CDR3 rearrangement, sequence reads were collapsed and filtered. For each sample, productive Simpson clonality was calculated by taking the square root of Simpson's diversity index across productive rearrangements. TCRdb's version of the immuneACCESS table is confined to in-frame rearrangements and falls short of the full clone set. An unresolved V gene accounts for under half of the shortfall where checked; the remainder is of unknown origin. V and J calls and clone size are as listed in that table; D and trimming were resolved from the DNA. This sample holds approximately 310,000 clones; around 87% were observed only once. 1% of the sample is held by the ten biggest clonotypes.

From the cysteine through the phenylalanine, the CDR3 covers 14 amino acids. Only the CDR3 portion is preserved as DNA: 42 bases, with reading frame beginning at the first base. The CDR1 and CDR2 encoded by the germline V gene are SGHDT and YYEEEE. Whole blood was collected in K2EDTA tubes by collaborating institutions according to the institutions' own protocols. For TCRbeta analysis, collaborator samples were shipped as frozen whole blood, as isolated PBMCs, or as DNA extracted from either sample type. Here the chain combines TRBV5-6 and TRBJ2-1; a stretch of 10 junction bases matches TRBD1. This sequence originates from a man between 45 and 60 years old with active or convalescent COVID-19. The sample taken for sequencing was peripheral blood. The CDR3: CASSKRDRGIPKIF. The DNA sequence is TGTGCCAGCAGCAAACGGGACAGGGGAATTCCAAAGATCTTC.